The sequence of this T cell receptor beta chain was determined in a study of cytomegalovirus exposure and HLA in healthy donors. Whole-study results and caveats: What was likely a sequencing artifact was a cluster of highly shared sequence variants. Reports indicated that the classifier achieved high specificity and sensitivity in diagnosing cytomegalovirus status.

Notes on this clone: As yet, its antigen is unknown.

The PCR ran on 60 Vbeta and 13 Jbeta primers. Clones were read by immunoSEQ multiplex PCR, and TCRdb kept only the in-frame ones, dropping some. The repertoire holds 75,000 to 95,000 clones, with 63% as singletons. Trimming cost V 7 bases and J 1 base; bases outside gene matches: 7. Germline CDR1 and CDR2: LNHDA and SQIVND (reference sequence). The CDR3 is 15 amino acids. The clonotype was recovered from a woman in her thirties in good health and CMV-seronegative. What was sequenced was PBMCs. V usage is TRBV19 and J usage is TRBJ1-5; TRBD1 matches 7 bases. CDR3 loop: CASTLRGKSNQPQHF. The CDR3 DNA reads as TGTGCCAGTACTCTCAGGGGGAAAAGCAATCAGCCCCAGCATTTT.